This T cell receptor beta chain derives from a study of blood T cell repertoires in COVID-19. Study details: There were acute and convalescent COVID-19 samples, and they came from the United States, Italy and Spain. T cells, B-cell-depleted T cells, or PBMCs provided the cDNA or gDNA that served as material.

Trimming cost V 3 bases and J 5 bases, with 5 bases left between them. The CDR3 totals 12 residues. The germline gives CDR1 LNHDA, CDR2 SQIVND (reference sequence). Original analysis: Reference gene primers were amplified, and this amplification served to estimate nucleated cell counts. The data were produced by immunoSEQ multiplex PCR, yet TCRdb's version contains in-frame clones alone and is incomplete. V and J calls and clone size follow that table, whereas D and trimming were derived from the DNA. The data show about 410,000 clones, with roughly 85% seen just once and around 1.4% held by the top ten.

The chain is built from TRBV19 and TRBJ1-5; no clear D gene. The specimen was peripheral blood. The sequence was collected from a woman in her twenties or thirties with active or convalescent COVID-19. CDR3 DNA sequence: TGTGCCAGTAGTATTGAGTATCAGCCCCAGCATTTT. The encoded protein is CASSIEYQPQHF.